This T cell receptor (beta chain) originates from a study of PD-1 blockade in classical Hodgkin lymphoma. Study-level findings and limits: TCR diversity at baseline was reported to be reduced in newly diagnosed patients relative to healthy donors.

The patients all showed relapse after autologous stem cell transplantation, while their brentuximab vedotin exposure varied. Germline lookup yields CDR1 SGHTA and CDR2 FQGNSA. The trim removed 1 base at V and 9 bases at J, leaving 8 bases unmatched. The CDR3 has 15 amino acids. Remarks on this clone: Its antigen remains unidentified.

TCRdb's table, derived via immunoSEQ multiplex PCR, lists solely in-frame clones and lacks some. The table lists about 110,000 clones, roughly nine tenths of them singletons. The sample in question was peripheral blood mononuclear cells (PBMCs), obtained before the second cycle of nivolumab. The source of this sequence is a human donor with classical Hodgkin lymphoma. V gene TRBV7-2 combines with J gene TRBJ2-1; 8 nucleotides agree with TRBD1. The CDR3 spells CASSLVPAGGGEQFF. The CDR3 nucleotides read TGTGCCAGCAGCTTAGTCCCCGCAGGGGGCGGTGAGCAGTTCTTC.